These T cell receptor beta chains were read from a single sample in a study of shared clonotypes between healthy human individuals. Clones were read by immunoSEQ multiplex PCR, and TCRdb kept only the in-frame ones, dropping some. The repertoire holds some 2 million clones, roughly 94% seen once, with roughly 1.2% in the top ten. Input material: naive CD8+ T cells sorted from blood. These receptors all stem from a man between 18 and 29 years old in good health. Each CDR3 is given with its conserved first and last residue. A D gene is named only where the DNA matches it firmly. A clone size is listed for some rows: how often the clone was seen (once, few, many), or a class if it is expanded.

J,D,size,V,DNA,CDR3
TRBJ1-3,NA,NA,TRBV10-3,TGTGCCATCAGTGATGAAGGGGTTCTAAGTGGAAACACCATATATTTT,CAISDEGVLSGNTIYF
TRBJ2-3,NA,NA,TRBV6-4,TGTGCCAGCAGTGACTCGGGAGTGGGCGCAGATACGCAGTATTTT,CASSDSGVGADTQYF
TRBJ2-3,NA,NA,TRBV5-4,TGTGCCAGCAGCGGACCTTCCCCCTTCACAGATACGCAGTATTTT,CASSGPSPFTDTQYF
TRBJ2-5,TRBD2,NA,TRBV6-5,TGTGCCAGCAGTTACGTCCTAGCGGGAGAGGAGACCCAGTACTTC,CASSYVLAGEETQYF
TRBJ2-1,TRBD1,NA,TRBV19,TGTGCCAGTAGTGATCGGACAGGGGCATCTGAGCAGTTCTTC,CASSDRTGASEQFF
TRBJ2-1,NA,NA,TRBV4-1,TGCGCCAGCAGCCAAGCGCTTAGCGCGAACAATGAGCAGTTCTTC,CASSQALSANNEQFF
TRBJ1-1,NA,few,TRBV30,TGTGCCTGGAACCTGGGAGGCGGTAACACTGAAGCTTTCTTT,CAWNLGGGNTEAFF
TRBJ2-7,TRBD2,NA,TRBV27,TGTGCCAGCAGTGAGGGGCGGGGGGGCCTCCTATACGAGCAGTACTTC,CASSEGRGGLLYEQYF
TRBJ2-7,TRBD2,NA,TRBV5-5,TGTGCCAGCAGTTCCGGACCGGGACTAGCGGGAGTCGAGCAGTACTTC,CASSSGPGLAGVEQYF
TRBJ2-3,NA,NA,TRBV27,TGTGCCAGCAGTCCTTCCGGGGTCCCCACAGATACGCAGTATTTT,CASSPSGVPTDTQYF
TRBJ2-7,NA,once,TRBV11-2,TGTGCCAGCAGCGAGGGACCCGAGCAGTACTTC,CASSEGPEQYF
TRBJ1-6,NA,NA,TRBV29-1,TGCAGCACAACTCGGACCGGGGATAATTCACCCCTCCACTTT,CSTTRTGDNSPLHF
TRBJ2-1,TRBD2,NA,TRBV27,TGTGCCAGCAGTTTAGTCCAGCGGGGGGGAAACAATGAGCAGTTCTTC,CASSLVQRGGNNEQFF
TRBJ2-3,NA,once,TRBV7-9,TGTGCCAGCAGCTTATCTTACGGTCAGGACACAGATACGCAGTATTTT,CASSLSYGQDTDTQYF
TRBJ2-7,NA,NA,TRBV21-1,TGTGCCAGCAGCAAAGCACGGGCAAGGTCCTACGAGCAGTACTTC,CASSKARARSYEQYF
TRBJ2-7,NA,NA,TRBV27,TGTGCCAGCAGTTTAAGGGGCCCAAACTCCTACGAGCAGTACTTC,CASSLRGPNSYEQYF
TRBJ2-5,NA,once,TRBV1,TGCACCAGCAGCTCAATCGAGACCCAGTACTTC,CTSSSIETQYF